This entry is about one TCR beta chain. The sample belongs to a study of T cell clones after liver transplantation. Study as a whole: Post-transplant blood was tracked for graft-donor-reactive T cell clones identified in a pre-transplant mixed lymphocyte reaction.

The V and J ends lost 6 bases and 7 bases respectively, with 13 bases between them. This CDR3 spans 13 amino acids. Germline CDR1 reads MDHEN; CDR2 reads SYDVKM. Method: immunoSEQ multiplex PCR; TCRdb's copy keeps in-frame clones and lacks some. The sample has approximately 72,000 clones, more than 75% seen once; the top ten hold roughly 3%. The sample here was CD4+ T cells from blood, taken before liver transplant. The sequence derives from a human donor who received a liver transplant. The gene calls are TRBV28 and TRBJ2-1, with a possible D match to TRBD1 (5 bases). The CDR3 sequence is CASSETDWNEQFF. In DNA form, the CDR3 reads TGTGCCAGCAGCGAGACAGATTGGAATGAGCAGTTCTTC.